Below, 26 T cell receptor beta chains from the same sample are listed, as sequenced in a study of CD8 T cells in ankylosing spondylitis. TCRdb independently ran MiXCR on the 5' RACE reads; one entry per CDR3 protein. The sample records 210,000 or so distinct CDR3 sequences, around 8% being singletons. The sample was blood, either unsorted or a sorted T cell fraction (not recorded which). Source of these receptors: a female donor with ankylosing spondylitis or in good health (not recorded which).

Many counts were recorded for this clonotype. The chain joins TRBV12-3 or TRBV12-4 to TRBJ2-2; D is possibly TRBD2 (6 bases). V was trimmed by 5 bases and J by 8 bases, leaving 12 bases between them. This CDR3 is 13 amino acids long. This CDR3 reads CASSPTSSGELFF. The CDR3 DNA sequence: TGTGCCAGCAGTCCTACTAGCAGTGGGGAGCTGTTTTTT.

This chain joins TRBV28 and TRBJ2-3, with D hard to call. Germline loops: CDR1 MDHEN, CDR2 SYDVKM. The CDR3 length is 14 residues. Trimming cost V 6 bases and J 1 base, with 11 bases left between them. Here the CDR3 DNA reads TGTGCCAGCAGATACTCAAGAGGCACAGATACGCAGTATTTT. Protein product: CASRYSRGTDTQYF.

This clonotype was picked up many times. The chain is built from TRBV7-6 and TRBJ1-2; D gene ambiguous. Trimming shortened V by 1 base and J by 3 bases, and 9 bases separated the two germline ends. The CDR3 runs 14 residues. Looked up from germline, CDR1 is SGHVS and CDR2 is FNYEAQ. CDR3 region: CASSLGEGYYGYTF. The CDR3 DNA follows: TGTGCCAGCAGCTTAGGAGAGGGATACTATGGCTACACCTTC.

Remarks on this clonotype: A much larger clone lies a single base off, so this may be a read error. The chain carries TRBV5-5 and TRBJ2-1, with 10 bases fitting TRBD2. CDR1 and CDR2 (germline): SGHKS, YYEKEE (reference sequence). The length of the CDR3 is 19 residues. The CDR3 coding sequence is TGTGCCAACAGCTTAGTATTCGGGCTAGCGGGAGTGGGATACAATGAGCAGTTCTTC. It codes for CANSLVFGLAGVGYNEQFF.

This clonotype was counted many times. The V and J genes are TRBV4-1 and TRBJ2-6; 8 bases line up with TRBD1. V shed 4 bases and J 0 bases; nucleotides not matched to a gene: 17. The CDR3 length is 21 residues. The germline V gene has CDR1 MGHRA and CDR2 YSYEKL. The CDR3 DNA reads as TGCGCCAGCAGCCGGAGAGAGGTCCCGGGACAGGACTCCTCTGGGGCCAACGTCCTGACTTTC. Translated, it gives CASSRREVPGQDSSGANVLTF.

This clonotype was seen only a few times. V and J are TRBV7-2 and TRBJ2-3; D perhaps matches TRBD1 (5 bases). The CDR3 sequence is 16 residues long. Between the trimmed V and J ends, which lost 3 bases and 1 base, there was a span of 14 bases. Germline assignment: CDR1 SGHTA and CDR2 FQGNSA. The CDR3 here is CASSFLKQGGTDTQYF. The CDR3 nucleotides are TGTGCCAGCAGCTTCTTGAAGCAAGGGGGCACAGATACGCAGTATTTT.

This clonotype was detected ten times or more. The chain combines TRBV24-1 with TRBJ2-6; D is ambiguous. Per the germline V gene, CDR1 is KGHDR and CDR2 is SFDVKD. The CDR3 sequence is 13 residues long. Deletions cut 8 bases from V and 2 bases from J, with 6 bases between. The CDR3 nucleotides read TGTGCCACCATGGGGACTGGGGCCAACGTCCTGACTTTC. This codes for CATMGTGANVLTF.

This clonotype appeared many times. This chain uses TRBV18 with TRBJ2-5; TRBD2 agrees at 11 bases. This CDR3 spans 15 amino acids. J lost 5 bases, V lost 6 bases, and 8 bases had no gene match. Germline assignment: CDR1 KGHSH and CDR2 LQKENI. This CDR3 reads CASSRLAGPVETQYF. The CDR3 DNA reads as TGTGCCAGCTCCAGACTAGCGGGGCCCGTGGAGACCCAGTACTTC.

This clonotype was counted ten times or more. The V gene is TRBV29-1, the J gene TRBJ2-1, with unresolved D. Trimming stripped 0 bases from V and 4 bases from J, with 4 bases between. CDR1 is SQVTM and CDR2 is ANQGSEA in the germline V gene. This CDR3 comprises 12 residues. CDR3 sequence: CSVEDKYNEQFF. The CDR3 region has the DNA TGCAGCGTTGAAGATAAGTACAATGAGCAGTTCTTC.

Remarks on this clonotype: A much larger clone is a single base away; this may be a read error. The chain recombines TRBV27 with TRBJ2-7; the match to TRBD2 covers 7 bases. The CDR3 consists of 14 residues. Germline assignment: CDR1 MNHEY and CDR2 SMNVEV (reference sequence). CDR3 sequence (DNA): TGTGCCAACAGTCCCCCGGGACTAAACTACGAGCAGTACTTC. Protein sequence: CANSPPGLNYEQYF.

The CDR3: CAISRTSGRDEQFF. The CDR3 region has the DNA TGTGCCATCTCTCGGACTAGCGGGAGGGATGAGCAGTTCTTC. The V gene is TRBV10-3, the J gene TRBJ2-1; 15 bases fit TRBD2. The V segment lost 8 bases and the J segment 8 bases; nucleotides outside the gene matches: 4. Germline-derived CDR1 and CDR2 are ENHRY and SYGVKD. CDR3 length: 14 residues.

In this sample, this clonotype turned up many times. The chain couples TRBV4-3 to TRBJ1-2, with D tentatively TRBD1 (5 bases). The CDR3 consists of 13 residues. Germline V gene sequence: CDR1 LGHNA, CDR2 YSLEER. V lost 4 bases and J lost 8, with 14 bases in between. The CDR3 nucleotides read TGCGCCAGCAGCCTCCTGAGGGGTCGAGGCTACACCTTC. It yields the protein CASSLLRGRGYTF.

There are many counts of this clonotype. The J gene is TRBJ1-1, the V gene TRBV4-3, with unresolved D. Trimming shortened V by 0 bases and J by 1 base, and 6 bases separated the two germline ends. The CDR3 has 14 amino acids. CDR1 LGHNA and CDR2 YSLEER come from the germline V gene. Here the CDR3 DNA reads TGCGCCAGCAGCCAAGAGGGTCGGAACACTGAAGCTTTCTTT. It specifies CASSQEGRNTEAFF.

This clonotype was seen a few times. The chain recombines TRBV7-2 with TRBJ2-5; D may correspond to TRBD1 or TRBD2 (5 bases each). The germline V and J ends were trimmed by 1 base and 5 bases, with 8 bases remaining between them. Germline CDR1 is SGHTA and CDR2 is FQGNSA. This CDR3 region has 13 residues. The CDR3 coding sequence is TGTGCCAGCAGCTTAGTGTGGGGGGAGACCCAGTACTTC. The encoded protein is CASSLVWGETQYF. Using reference TRBV7-2 and TRBJ2-5 for the parts outside the CDR3, the full variable domain is GAGVSQSPSNKVTEKGKDVELRCDPISGHTALYWYRQSLGQGLEFLIYFQGNSAPDKSGLPSDRFSAERTGGSVSTLTIQRTQQEDSAVYLCASSLVWGETQYFGPGTRLLVL.

This clonotype was counted ten times or more. The rearrangement links TRBV28 to TRBJ1-5, with 8 nucleotides matching TRBD1. The junction had 20 bases not matched to a gene; V was cut back by 4 bases and J by 0 bases. This CDR3 region has 21 residues. Germline V gene lookup returns CDR1 MDHEN and CDR2 SYDVKM. The CDR3 sequence: CASSSTQGAGLGVYSNQPQHF. DNA of the CDR3: TGTGCCAGCAGTTCAACCCAGGGGGCCGGGCTTGGGGTGTATAGCAATCAGCCCCAGCATTTT.

This clonotype was counted at least ten times. The rearrangement links TRBV6-1 to TRBJ1-1, with D possibly being TRBD1 (6 bases). V dropped 9 bases and J dropped 5 bases, with 16 bases sitting between them. Germline loops: CDR1 MNHNS, CDR2 SASEGT. This CDR3 comprises 13 residues. CDR3 loop: CASSQGRRTEAFF. The CDR3 DNA follows: TGTGCCAGTTCGCAGGGGAGAAGAACTGAAGCTTTCTTT.

The chain has TRBV7-9 and TRBJ1-2, with 12 positions matching TRBD1. The V and J ends lost 8 bases and 12 bases, in that order; junction bases with no gene match: 13. Looked up from germline, CDR1 is SEHNR and CDR2 is FQNEAQ (reference sequence). The CDR3 is 14 residues long. The CDR3 is CASWWDRGRKGHTF. CDR3 sequence (DNA): TGTGCCAGCTGGTGGGACAGGGGGCGAAAGGGCCACACCTTC.

At least ten counts were recorded for this clonotype. The chain employs TRBV11-2 and TRBJ2-7; D is perhaps TRBD1 (5 bases). Germline V gene lookup returns CDR1 SGHAT and CDR2 FQNNGV. V gave up 5 bases and J gave up 9 bases, with 17 bases separating them. The CDR3 contains 13 residues. CDR3 sequence reads: CASSPRAGSGQYF. CDR3 bases: TGTGCCAGCAGCCCCAGGGCAGGGTCTGGGCAGTACTTC.

This clonotype was recorded many times. V usage is TRBV5-1 and J usage is TRBJ2-1; D may be TRBD2 (6 bases). There are 14 residues in the CDR3. Trimming shortened V by 4 bases and J by 2 bases, and 10 bases separated the two germline ends. Germline V CDR1 and CDR2: SGHRS, YFSETQ. The CDR3 nucleotides read TGCGCCAGCAGCGGGTCGGGAGCCTACAATGAGCAGTTCTTC. Protein sequence: CASSGSGAYNEQFF.

This clonotype was recorded at least ten times. The V call is TRBV20-1, the J call TRBJ1-5; TRBD1 might be the D (6 bases). Germline CDR1 is DFQATT and CDR2 is SNEGSKA (reference sequence). The CDR3 runs to 16 residues. V shed 4 bases and J shed 2 bases, with 18 bases lying between them. For the CDR3, the DNA is TGCAGTGCTATCCAGGGGAGACTGGGGGGCAATCAGCCCCAGCATTTT. It is translated as CSAIQGRLGGNQPQHF.

In this sample, this clonotype turned up many times. This chain connects TRBV18 to TRBJ2-2; maybe TRBD2 (6 bases). Looked up from germline, CDR1 is KGHSH and CDR2 is LQKENI. The germline V and J ends were trimmed by 3 bases and 3 bases, with 11 bases remaining between them. The CDR3 is 15 residues long. This CDR3 is CASSPLGGDTGELFF. The CDR3 DNA reads as TGTGCCAGCTCACCCCTCGGGGGAGACACCGGGGAGCTGTTTTTT.

This clonotype was counted at least ten times. The chain is built from TRBV20-1 and TRBJ2-7, with 11 positions matching TRBD1. Per germline, CDR1 DFQATT and CDR2 SNEGSKA (reference sequence). The CDR3 totals 12 residues. CDR3 nucleotides: TGCAGAACCGGGACAGGGGGATACGAGCAGTACTTC. Amino acid sequence: CRTGTGGYEQYF.

In its sample, this clonotype was seen many times. V usage is TRBV20-1 and J usage is TRBJ2-5; 8 bases fit TRBD1. Germline-derived CDR1 and CDR2 are DFQATT and SNEGSKA (reference sequence). The CDR3 totals 15 residues. V was pared by 2 bases and J by 4 bases, with 9 bases of the junction left unmatched. This CDR3 reads CSARPTRGRGETQYF. The CDR3 coding sequence is TGCAGTGCTAGACCCACCAGGGGGCGAGGAGAGACCCAGTACTTC.

The sample holds many counts of this clonotype. The chain has TRBV19 and TRBJ1-2; 9 nucleotides match TRBD1. Germline trimming cut 7 bases from V and 8 bases from J; bases unmatched to any gene: 14. Germline V gene data show CDR1 as LNHDA and CDR2 as SQIVND (reference sequence). The CDR3 covers 15 residues. CDR3 coding DNA: TGTGCCAGTACTAAAGGGACAGGGAATCGGTGGGGCTACACCTTC. This encodes CASTKGTGNRWGYTF.

This clonotype was found many times. The rearrangement joins TRBV5-1 to TRBJ2-3; 10 nucleotides match TRBD2. The V segment lost 4 bases and the J segment 4 bases; nucleotides outside the gene matches: 9. The germline V gene has CDR1 SGHRS and CDR2 YFSETQ. The CDR3 totals 16 residues. In nucleotides, the CDR3 is TGCGCCAGCAGCCGGGGCGGCCTAGCGGGAGCAGATACGCAGTATTTT. This codes for CASSRGGLAGADTQYF.

This clonotype occurred a few times. The V call is TRBV7-6, the J call TRBJ1-1, with unresolved D. CDR1 and CDR2 (germline): SGHVS, FNYEAQ. The CDR3 consists of 14 residues. V was shortened by 1 base and J by 8 bases, with 14 bases between the two germline ends. CDR3 coding DNA: TGTGCCAGCAGCTTAGGAGGCGGCGGTGAAGAAGCTTTCTTT. It is translated as CASSLGGGGEEAFF.